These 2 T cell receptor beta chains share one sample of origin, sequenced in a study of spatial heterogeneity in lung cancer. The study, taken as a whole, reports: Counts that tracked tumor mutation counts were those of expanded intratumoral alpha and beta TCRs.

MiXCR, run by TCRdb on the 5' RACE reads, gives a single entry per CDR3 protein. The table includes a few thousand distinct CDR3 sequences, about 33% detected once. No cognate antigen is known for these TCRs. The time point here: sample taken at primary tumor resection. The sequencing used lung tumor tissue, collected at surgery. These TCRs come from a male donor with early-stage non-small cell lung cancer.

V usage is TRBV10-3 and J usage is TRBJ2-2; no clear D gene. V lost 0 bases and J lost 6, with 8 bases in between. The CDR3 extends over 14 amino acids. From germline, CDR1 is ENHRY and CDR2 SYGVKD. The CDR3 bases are TGTGCCATCAGTGAGTCCCACAGCCCCGGGGAGCTGTTTTTT. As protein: CAISESHSPGELFF.

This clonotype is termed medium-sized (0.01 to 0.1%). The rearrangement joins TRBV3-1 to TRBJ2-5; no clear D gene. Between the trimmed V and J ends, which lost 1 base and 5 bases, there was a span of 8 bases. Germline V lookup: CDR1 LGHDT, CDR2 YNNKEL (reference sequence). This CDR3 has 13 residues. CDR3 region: CASSQVDGETQYF. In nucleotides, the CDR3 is TGTGCCAGCAGCCAAGTTGACGGGGAGACCCAGTACTTC.